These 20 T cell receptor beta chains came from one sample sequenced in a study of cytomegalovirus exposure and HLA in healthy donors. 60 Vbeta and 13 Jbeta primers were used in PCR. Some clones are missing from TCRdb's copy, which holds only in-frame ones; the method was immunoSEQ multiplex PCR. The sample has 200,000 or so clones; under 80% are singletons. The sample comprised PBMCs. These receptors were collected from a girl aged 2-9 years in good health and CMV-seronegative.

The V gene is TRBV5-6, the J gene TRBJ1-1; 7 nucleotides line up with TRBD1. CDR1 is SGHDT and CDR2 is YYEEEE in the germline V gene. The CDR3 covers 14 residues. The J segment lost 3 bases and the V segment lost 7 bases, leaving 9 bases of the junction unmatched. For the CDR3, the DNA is TGTGCCAGCCAGGGGGGCAGGGGAGACACTGAAGCTTTCTTT. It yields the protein CASQGGRGDTEAFF.

The CDR3 sequence is CASSLGRGPYNEQFF. CDR3 DNA: TGTGCCAGCAGCCTGGGGAGGGGACCCTACAATGAGCAGTTCTTC. This chain connects TRBV14 to TRBJ2-1; 7 positions match TRBD2. The CDR3 runs 15 residues. V lost 4 bases, J lost 2 bases, and 5 bases stayed unmatched. Germline-derived CDR1 and CDR2 are SGHDN and FVKESK.

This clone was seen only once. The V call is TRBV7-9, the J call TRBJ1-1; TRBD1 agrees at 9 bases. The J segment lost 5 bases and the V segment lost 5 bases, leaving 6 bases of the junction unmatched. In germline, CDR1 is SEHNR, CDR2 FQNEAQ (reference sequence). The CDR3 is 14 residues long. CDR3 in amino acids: CASSVGTGNTEAFF. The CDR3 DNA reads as TGTGCCAGCAGCGTAGGGACAGGGAATACTGAAGCTTTCTTT. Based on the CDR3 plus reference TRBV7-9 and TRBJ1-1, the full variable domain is DTGVSQNPRHKITKRGQNVTFRCDPISEHNRLYWYRQTLGQGPEFLTYFQNEAQLEKSRLLSDRFSAERPKGSFSTLEIQRTEQGDSAMYLCASSVGTGNTEAFFGQGTRLTVV.

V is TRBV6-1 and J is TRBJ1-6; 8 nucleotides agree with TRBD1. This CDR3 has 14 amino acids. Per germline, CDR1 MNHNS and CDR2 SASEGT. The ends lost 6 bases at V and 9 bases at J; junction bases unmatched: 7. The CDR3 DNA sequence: TGTGCCAGCAGGCCGGGACAGGCTTCTTCACCCCTCCACTTT. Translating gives CASRPGQASSPLHF.

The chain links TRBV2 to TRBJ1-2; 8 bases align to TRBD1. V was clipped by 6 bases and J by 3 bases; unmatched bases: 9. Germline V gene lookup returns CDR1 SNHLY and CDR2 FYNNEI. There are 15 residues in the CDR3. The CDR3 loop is CASRPTTGADYGYTF. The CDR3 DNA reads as TGTGCCAGCAGACCCACGACAGGGGCAGACTATGGCTACACCTTC.

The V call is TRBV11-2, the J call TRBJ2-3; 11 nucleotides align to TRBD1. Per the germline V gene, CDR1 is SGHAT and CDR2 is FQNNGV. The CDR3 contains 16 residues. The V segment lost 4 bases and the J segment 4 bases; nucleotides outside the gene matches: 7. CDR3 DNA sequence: TGTGCCAGCAGCTATGGACAGGGGGCGCCCCCAGATACGCAGTATTTT. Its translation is CASSYGQGAPPDTQYF.

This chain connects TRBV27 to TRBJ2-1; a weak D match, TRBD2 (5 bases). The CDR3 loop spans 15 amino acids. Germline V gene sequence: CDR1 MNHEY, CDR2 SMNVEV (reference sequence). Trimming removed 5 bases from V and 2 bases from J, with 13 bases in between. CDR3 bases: TGTGCCAGCAGTCTAACGGACTCGCCCTACAATGAGCAGTTCTTC. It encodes CASSLTDSPYNEQFF.

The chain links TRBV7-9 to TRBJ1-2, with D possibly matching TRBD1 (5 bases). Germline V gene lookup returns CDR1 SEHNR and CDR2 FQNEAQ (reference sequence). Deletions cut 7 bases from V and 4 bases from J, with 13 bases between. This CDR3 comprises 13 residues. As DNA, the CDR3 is TGTGCCAGCACCCAGGGCGACATCTATGGCTACACCTTC. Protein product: CASTQGDIYGYTF.

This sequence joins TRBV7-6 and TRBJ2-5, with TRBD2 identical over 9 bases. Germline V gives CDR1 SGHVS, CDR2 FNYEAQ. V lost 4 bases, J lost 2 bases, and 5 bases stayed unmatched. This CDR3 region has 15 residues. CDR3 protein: CASSSRLAAQETQYF. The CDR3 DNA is TGTGCCAGCAGCTCCAGACTAGCGGCACAAGAGACCCAGTACTTC. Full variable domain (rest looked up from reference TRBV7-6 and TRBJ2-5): GAGVSQSPRYKVTKRGQDVALRCDPISGHVSLYWYRQALGQGPEFLTYFNYEAQQDKSGLPNDRFSAERPEGSISTLTIQRTEQRDSAMYRCASSSRLAAQETQYFGPGTRLLVL.

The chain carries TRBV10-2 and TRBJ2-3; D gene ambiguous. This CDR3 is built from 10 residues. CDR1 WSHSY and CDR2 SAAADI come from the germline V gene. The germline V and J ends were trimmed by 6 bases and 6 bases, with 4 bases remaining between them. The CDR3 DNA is TGCGCCAGCAGGGGCGATACGCAGTATTTT. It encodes CASRGDTQYF.

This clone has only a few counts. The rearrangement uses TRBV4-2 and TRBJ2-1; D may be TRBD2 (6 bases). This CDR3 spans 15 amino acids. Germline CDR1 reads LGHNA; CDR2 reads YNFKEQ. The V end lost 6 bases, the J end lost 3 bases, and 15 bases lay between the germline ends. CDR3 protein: CASRRDRTIYNEQFF. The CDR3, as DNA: TGTGCCAGCAGACGCGACCGGACTATCTACAATGAGCAGTTCTTC.

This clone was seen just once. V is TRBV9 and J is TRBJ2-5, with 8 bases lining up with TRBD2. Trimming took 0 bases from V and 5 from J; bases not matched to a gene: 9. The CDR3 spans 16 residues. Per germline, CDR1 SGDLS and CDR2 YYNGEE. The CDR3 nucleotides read TGTGCCAGCAGCGTAGAGCAGCGGGGGCCGGGGGAGACCCAGTACTTC. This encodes CASSVEQRGPGETQYF.

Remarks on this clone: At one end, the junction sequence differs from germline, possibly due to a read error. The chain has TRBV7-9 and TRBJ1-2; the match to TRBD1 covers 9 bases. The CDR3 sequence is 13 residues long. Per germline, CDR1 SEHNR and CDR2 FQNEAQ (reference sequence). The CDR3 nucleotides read TGTTCCAGCAGCTTACAGGGGGCACGAGGCTACACCTTC. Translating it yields CSSSLQGARGYTF.

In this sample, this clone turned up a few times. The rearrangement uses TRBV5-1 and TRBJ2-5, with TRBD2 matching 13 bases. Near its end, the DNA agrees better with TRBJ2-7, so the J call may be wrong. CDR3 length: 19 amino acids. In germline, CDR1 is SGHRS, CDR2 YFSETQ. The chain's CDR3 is CASSLPSGTSGVTSYEQYF. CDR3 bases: TGCGCCAGCAGCTTGCCTTCCGGGACTAGCGGGGTAACCTCCTACGAGCAGTACTTC.

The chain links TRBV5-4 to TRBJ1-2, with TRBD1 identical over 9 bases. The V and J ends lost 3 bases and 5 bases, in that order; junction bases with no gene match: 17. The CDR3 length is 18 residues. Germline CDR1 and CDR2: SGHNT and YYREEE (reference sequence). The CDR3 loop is CASSWGEAAGTGRYGYTF. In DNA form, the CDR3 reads TGTGCCAGCAGCTGGGGGGAGGCCGCCGGGACAGGGCGATATGGCTACACCTTC. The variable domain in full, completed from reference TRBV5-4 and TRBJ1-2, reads ETGVTQSPTHLIKTRGQQVTLRCSSQSGHNTVSWYQQALGQGPQFIFQYYREEENGRGNFPPRFSGLQFPNYSSELNVNALELDDSALYLCASSWGEAAGTGRYGYTFGSGTRLTVV.

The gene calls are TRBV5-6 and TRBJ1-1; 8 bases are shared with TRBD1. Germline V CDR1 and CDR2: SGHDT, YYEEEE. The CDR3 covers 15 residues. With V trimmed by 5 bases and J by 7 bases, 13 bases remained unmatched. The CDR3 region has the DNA TGTGCCAGCAGGCGAGGACAGGGTACCGGCCATGAAGCTTTCTTT. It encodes CASRRGQGTGHEAFF.

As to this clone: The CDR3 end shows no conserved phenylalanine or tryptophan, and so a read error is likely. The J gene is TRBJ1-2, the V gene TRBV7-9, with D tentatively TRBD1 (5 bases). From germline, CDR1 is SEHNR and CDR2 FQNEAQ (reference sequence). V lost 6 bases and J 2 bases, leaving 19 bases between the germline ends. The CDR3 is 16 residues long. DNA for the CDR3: TGTGCCAGCAGTGCTCCTTCAGACAGTACCAACTATGGCTACACCCTC. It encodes CASSAPSDSTNYGYTL.

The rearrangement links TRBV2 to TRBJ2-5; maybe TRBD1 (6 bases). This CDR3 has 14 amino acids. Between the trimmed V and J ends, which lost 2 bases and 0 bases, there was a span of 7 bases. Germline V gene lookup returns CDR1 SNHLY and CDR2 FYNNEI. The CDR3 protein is CASSEWTDQETQYF. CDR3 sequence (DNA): TGTGCCAGCAGTGAATGGACAGACCAAGAGACCCAGTACTTC. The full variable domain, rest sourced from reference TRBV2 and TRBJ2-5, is EPEVTQTPSHQVTQMGQEVILRCVPISNHLYFYWYRQILGQKVEFLVSFYNNEISEKSEIFDDQFSVERPDGSNFTLKIRSTKLEDSAMYFCASSEWTDQETQYFGPGTRLLVL.

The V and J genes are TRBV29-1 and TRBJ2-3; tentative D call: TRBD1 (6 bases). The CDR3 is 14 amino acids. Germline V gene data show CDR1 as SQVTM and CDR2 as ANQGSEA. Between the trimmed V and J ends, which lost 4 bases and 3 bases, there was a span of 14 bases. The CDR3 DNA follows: TGCAGCGTTGCTAGCAGGGGCGGGACAGATACGCAGTATTTT. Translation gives CSVASRGGTDTQYF.

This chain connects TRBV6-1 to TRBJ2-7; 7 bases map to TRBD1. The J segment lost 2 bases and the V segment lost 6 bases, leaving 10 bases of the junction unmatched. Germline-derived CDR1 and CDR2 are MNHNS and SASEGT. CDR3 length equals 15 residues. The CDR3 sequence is CASRVMGQPPYEQYF. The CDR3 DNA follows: TGTGCCAGCAGGGTTATGGGACAGCCCCCCTACGAGCAGTACTTC.